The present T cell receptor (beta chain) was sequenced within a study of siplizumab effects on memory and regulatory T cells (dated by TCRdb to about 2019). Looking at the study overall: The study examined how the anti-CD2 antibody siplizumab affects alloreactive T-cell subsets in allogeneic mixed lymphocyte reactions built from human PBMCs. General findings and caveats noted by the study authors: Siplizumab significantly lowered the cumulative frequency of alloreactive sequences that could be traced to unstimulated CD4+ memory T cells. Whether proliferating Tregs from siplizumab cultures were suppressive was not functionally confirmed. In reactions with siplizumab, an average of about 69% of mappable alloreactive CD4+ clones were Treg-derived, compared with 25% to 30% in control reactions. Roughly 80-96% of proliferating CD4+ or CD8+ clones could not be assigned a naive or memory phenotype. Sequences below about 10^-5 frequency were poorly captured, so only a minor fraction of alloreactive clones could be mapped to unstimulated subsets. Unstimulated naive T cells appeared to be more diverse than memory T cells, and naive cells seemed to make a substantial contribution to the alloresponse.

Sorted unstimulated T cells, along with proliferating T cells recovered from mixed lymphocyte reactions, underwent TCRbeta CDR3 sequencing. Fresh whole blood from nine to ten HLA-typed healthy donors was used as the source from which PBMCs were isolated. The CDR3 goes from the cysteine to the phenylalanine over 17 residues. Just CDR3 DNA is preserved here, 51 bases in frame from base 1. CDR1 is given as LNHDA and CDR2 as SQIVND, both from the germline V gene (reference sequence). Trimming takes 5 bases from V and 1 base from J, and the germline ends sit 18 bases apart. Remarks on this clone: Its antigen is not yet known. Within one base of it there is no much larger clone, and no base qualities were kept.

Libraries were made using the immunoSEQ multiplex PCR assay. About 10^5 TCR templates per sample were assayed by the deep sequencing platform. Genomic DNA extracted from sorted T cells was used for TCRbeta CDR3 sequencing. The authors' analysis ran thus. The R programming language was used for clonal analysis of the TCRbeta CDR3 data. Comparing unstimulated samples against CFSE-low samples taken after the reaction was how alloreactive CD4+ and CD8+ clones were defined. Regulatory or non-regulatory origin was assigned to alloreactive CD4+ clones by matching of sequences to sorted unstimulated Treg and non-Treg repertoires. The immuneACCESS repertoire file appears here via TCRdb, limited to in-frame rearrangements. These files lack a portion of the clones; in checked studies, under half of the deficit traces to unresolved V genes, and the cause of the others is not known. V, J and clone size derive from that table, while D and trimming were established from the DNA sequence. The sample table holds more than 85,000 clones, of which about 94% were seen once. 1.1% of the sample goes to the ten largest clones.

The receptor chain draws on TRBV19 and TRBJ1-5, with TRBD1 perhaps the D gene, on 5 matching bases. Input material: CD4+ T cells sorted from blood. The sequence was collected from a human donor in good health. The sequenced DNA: TGTGCCAGTAGTCGATATTCGGGACGCAGAAGCAATCAGCCCCAGCATTTT. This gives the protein CASSRYSGRRSNQPQHF.